This T cell receptor (beta chain) was identified in a study of graft-versus-host responses after intestinal transplantation. About the study: Each recipient received a multivisceral, liver-intestinal, or isolated intestinal graft. All recipients got anti-thymocyte globulin induction, then tacrolimus and steroids for approximately 3 years.

Sequenced by immunoSEQ multiplex PCR; TCRdb stores in-frame clones only, minus some. Here the sample spans around 20,000 clones, approximately 92% being singletons. This CDR3 contains 15 residues. Germline V gene lookup returns CDR1 MNHEY and CDR2 SMNVEV (reference sequence). The junction had 8 bases not matched to a gene; V was cut back by 7 bases and J by 2 bases. For this clone: What it binds is unknown.

General study findings and limits: Recipient-marrow GvH clones were detected, some having first appeared in ileum or blood. Those patients showing graft-donor T cell macrochimerism displayed high graft-versus-host to host-versus-graft clonal ratios in allografts.

This material consisted of PBMCs, taken 357 days after transplant. The chain uses TRBV27 and TRBJ2-3; 8 nucleotides agree with TRBD1. The clonotype comes from a human patient who received an intestinal transplant, so some T cells may come from the graft donor. CDR3 amino acids: CASTWTGLHTDTQYF. The CDR3 coding sequence is TGTGCCAGCACGTGGACAGGGCTTCACACAGATACGCAGTATTTT.